The text below deals with one T cell receptor beta chain. Clones were sequenced by immunoSEQ multiplex PCR, and TCRdb holds only the in-frame ones, with some missing. The sample records roughly 2.1 million clones, under 95% being singletons. This record comes from a study of shared clonotypes between healthy human individuals. About the research overall: Aged 18 to 49, the donors were a couple of women and a few men.

The J segment lost 3 bases and the V segment lost 4 bases, leaving 5 bases of the junction unmatched. The CDR3 extends over 15 amino acids. CDR1 is WSHSY and CDR2 is SAAADI in the germline V gene. Naive CD8 isolation took CD45RO-negative cells positively selected for CCR7 and excluded terminally differentiated effector memory CD45RA+ cells. Every contributor of samples was a Caucasian grown-up residing in Nashville, Tennessee. V usage is TRBV10-2 and J usage is TRBJ2-3; TRBD2 aligns across 9 bases. The sequenced material came from naive CD8+ T cells from PBMCs. The TCR comes from a man younger than 30 in good health. Some clones in this sample may be carry-over from other donors' samples. This CDR3 reads CASSGVSGSTDTQYF. The CDR3 DNA reads as TGCGCCAGCAGTGGGGTTAGCGGGAGTACAGATACGCAGTATTTT.